These 18 T cell receptor beta chains came from one sample sequenced in a study of T cells in women clearing cervical HPV infection. Here immunoSEQ multiplex PCR was the method, and the copy in TCRdb shows in-frame clones only, minus some. The sample spans around 35,000 clones; the ten largest clones claim roughly 4%. The specimen sequenced was blood buffy coat. Receptors originate from a woman aged 18-69 years with a cervical HPV16 infection that either progressed to CIN3+ or cleared (not recorded which).

Worth noting for this clone: Coverage ceases 3 residues before the CDR3 finishes, and the germline J gene fills in the end. The V and J genes are TRBV18 and TRBJ2-5; D is unresolved. In germline, CDR1 is KGHSH, CDR2 LQKENI. The germline V and J ends were trimmed by 0 bases and 4 bases, with 9 bases remaining between them. The CDR3 totals 14 residues. The CDR3 DNA, read in part, is TGTGCCAGCTCACCACCCCGTCCGGGAGAGACC. This encodes CASSPPRPGET. The entire CDR3 reads CASSPPRPGETQYF.

Points on this clone: Sequencing ends 3 residues short of the CDR3 end; the germline J gene provides the rest. The chain uses TRBV23-1 and TRBJ1-2; 10 bases line up with TRBD1. TRBV23-1 is labeled an ORF, and its function is uncertain. The CDR3 extends over 16 amino acids. The CDR3 is CASSQSGQGENNDYTF. The DNA read from the CDR3 is TGCGCCAGCAGTCAATCTGGACAGGGGGAAAACAATGAC.

Comments on this clone: The CDR3 is cut off 3 residues early in the read; its end comes from the germline J gene. The V and J genes are TRBV5-4 and TRBJ1-6; a possible D gene is TRBD1 (6 bases). CDR1 is SGHNT and CDR2 is YYREEE in the germline V gene (reference sequence). V was pared by 10 bases and J by 5 bases, with 19 bases between. The CDR3 covers 15 residues. The sequenced part of the CDR3 DNA is TGTGCCGTCGGTCGCATGGGGGCGAATAATTCACCC. Translation: CAVGRMGANNSP. The entire CDR3 protein reads CAVGRMGANNSPLHF.

A word on this clone: The CDR3 extends 3 residues past the end of the read, so its final part is completed from the germline J gene. The V call is TRBV25-1, the J call TRBJ1-1; the match to TRBD1 covers 10 bases. J gave up 4 bases and V 4 bases, and 12 bases lay outside the gene matches. The germline CDR1 and CDR2 sequences are MGHDK and SYGVNS. The CDR3 length is 17 residues. The CDR3 loop is CASSVHQDRGRGTEAFF. The CDR3 bases that were read are TGTGCCAGCAGTGTCCACCAGGACAGGGGGAGGGGCACTGAA. The full variable domain, its missing parts supplied by reference TRBV25-1 and TRBJ1-1, is EADIYQTPRYLVIGTGKKITLECSQTMGHDKMYWYQQDPGMELHLIHYSYGVNSTEKGDLSSESTVSRIRTEHFPLTLESARPSHTSQYLCASSVHQDRGRGTEAFFGQGTRLTVV.

Details on this clone: The read halts 3 residues ahead of the CDR3 end, with the missing end drawn from the germline J gene. The chain is built from TRBV13 and TRBJ2-1, with TRBD2 matching 11 bases. CDR1 is PRHDT and CDR2 is FYEKMQ in the germline V gene (reference sequence). This CDR3 has 16 amino acids. Unmatched junction bases numbered 10, after V lost 5 bases and J lost 7 bases. Partial CDR3 DNA: TGTGCCAGCAGCCGCCCCCTAGCGGGAGGTAGAAATGAG. Encoded protein: CASSRPLAGGRNE. The CDR3 in full is CASSRPLAGGRNEQFF.

Comments on this clone: The read falls 3 residues short of the CDR3 end, and the missing part is taken from the germline J gene. This sequence joins TRBV29-1 and TRBJ1-1; maybe TRBD1 (5 bases). Deletions cut 3 bases from V and 4 bases from J, with 9 bases between. This CDR3 is 12 amino acids long. Germline CDR1 and CDR2: SQVTM and ANQGSEA. The covered CDR3 bases are TGCAGCGTTGATTCCGGGGGCACTGAA. It encodes CSVDSGGTE. The CDR3 in its entirety is CSVDSGGTEAFF.

Concerning this clone itself: The DNA ends 3 residues before the CDR3 does, and the rest of the CDR3 is filled in from the germline J gene. The chain couples TRBV29-1 to TRBJ1-3, with D perhaps TRBD1 (5 bases). This CDR3 spans 12 amino acids. The germline V and J ends were trimmed by 7 bases and 3 bases, with 10 bases remaining between them. Germline CDR1 is SQVTM and CDR2 is ANQGSEA. CDR3 DNA, as far as it was read: TGCAGCGCTAGGGGTGGTGGAAACACC. Translation gives CSARGGGNT. The whole CDR3 protein reads CSARGGGNTIYF.

Concerning this clone: The sequenced fragment ends 3 residues before the CDR3 boundary, so the rest is inferred from the germline J gene. The chain links TRBV7-6 to TRBJ2-3; TRBD1 might be the D (6 bases). Germline V gene data show CDR1 as SGHVS and CDR2 as FNYEAQ. The V and J ends lost 5 bases and 2 bases respectively, with 20 bases between them. This CDR3 region has 17 residues. The CDR3 protein is CASSRSQGSGYTDTQYF. CDR3 DNA, as far as it was read: TGTGCCAGCAGCCGAAGTCAGGGGTCAGGGTACACAGATACG.

Regarding this clone: The read ends 3 residues before the CDR3 terminus; that terminus is restored from the germline J gene. This chain uses TRBV20-1 with TRBJ2-5, with TRBD1 matching 8 bases. After removal of 6 bases from V and 0 bases from J, the junction contained 3 bases not matched to a gene. This CDR3 is 13 amino acids long. The germline CDR1 and CDR2 sequences are DFQATT and SNEGSKA (reference sequence). CDR3 sequence: CSAWTGNQETQYF. The DNA read from the CDR3 is TGCAGTGCCTGGACAGGGAACCAAGAGACC.

Worth noting for this clone: The read ends 3 residues before the CDR3 terminus; that terminus is restored from the germline J gene. The chain employs TRBV5-5 and TRBJ2-7, with 8 bases matching TRBD2. V was pared by 2 bases and J by 3 bases, with 7 bases of the junction left unmatched. CDR1 is SGHKS and CDR2 is YYEKEE in the germline V gene (reference sequence). The CDR3 extends over 15 amino acids. The CDR3 protein is CASSFQAGALYEQYF. The sequenced CDR3 bases are TGTGCCAGCAGCTTCCAAGCGGGGGCCCTCTACGAG.

Note on this clone: The read comes to an end 3 residues before the CDR3 does, leaving the germline J gene to fill in the end. This sequence joins TRBV6-4 and TRBJ1-1, with D possibly being TRBD1 (6 bases). V was trimmed by 2 bases and J by 0 bases, leaving 7 bases between them. Germline V gene lookup returns CDR1 MRHNA and CDR2 SNTAGT. This CDR3 contains 14 residues. CDR3 amino acids: CASSDGGLNTEAFF. The sequenced CDR3 bases are TGTGCCAGCAGTGACGGGGGCTTGAACACTGAA.

On this clone: The CDR3 end falls 3 residues outside the read, so it is completed with the germline J gene. V gene TRBV29-1 combines with J gene TRBJ2-3, with 9 nucleotides matching TRBD1. V lost 7 bases to trimming and J lost 4 bases; unmatched junction nucleotides: 9. Germline V CDR1 and CDR2: SQVTM, ANQGSEA. The CDR3 covers 14 residues. CDR3 protein: CSALDRGSSDTQYF. CDR3 DNA (partial): TGCAGCGCACTAGACAGGGGGTCCTCAGATACG.

Note on this clone: Read sequence stops 3 residues before the CDR3 end, and the germline J gene provides the missing end. J is TRBJ1-1 and V is TRBV11-2; 10 nucleotides match TRBD1. Germline assignment: CDR1 SGHAT and CDR2 FQNNGV. The CDR3 has 15 residues. J lost 6 bases, V lost 4 bases, and 8 bases had no gene match. The covered CDR3 bases are TGTGCCAGCAGCTCTAACATGGACAGGGGGGCTGAA. It codes for CASSSNMDRGAE. Given in full, the CDR3 is CASSSNMDRGAEAFF.

About this clone itself: The CDR3 extends 3 residues past the end of the read, so its final part is completed from the germline J gene. The V and J genes are TRBV18 and TRBJ2-5, with TRBD1 matching 7 bases. The CDR3 sequence is 14 residues long. With 5 bases clipped from V and 2 bases from J, the junction kept 5 bases outside the gene matches. Germline V CDR1 and CDR2: KGHSH, LQKENI. The covered CDR3 bases are TGTGCCAGCTCATCGACAGGGAATCAAGAGACC. Translating it yields CASSSTGNQET. The whole CDR3 reads CASSSTGNQETQYF.

About this clone: Sequencing ends 3 residues short of the CDR3 end; the germline J gene provides the rest. The chain has TRBV6-2 or TRBV6-3 and TRBJ2-5; D is unresolved. V was shortened by 6 bases and J by 4 bases, with 12 bases between the two germline ends. CDR1 and CDR2 (germline): MNHEY, SVGEGT. CDR3 size: 13 residues. The CDR3 is CASSQLSGETQYF. Incomplete CDR3 DNA: TGTGCCAGCAGCCAACTCTCCGGAGAGACC.

Concerning this clone: The CDR3 end is not reached by the read, which stops 3 residues before it; the germline J gene fills it in. This chain links TRBV5-1 with TRBJ2-1, with D perhaps TRBD1 (5 bases). Germline CDR1 is SGHRS and CDR2 is YFSETQ. The V gene lost 2 bases and the J gene lost 7 bases, with 7 bases spanning the gap. The CDR3 contains 12 residues. CDR3 region: CASSFKGNEQFF. CDR3 DNA (partial): TGCGCCAGCAGCTTTAAGGGGAATGAG.

Notes on this clone: Read sequence stops 3 residues before the CDR3 end, and the germline J gene provides the missing end. The rearrangement joins TRBV2 to TRBJ1-5; D is unclear. V was trimmed by 1 base and J by 6 bases, leaving 10 bases between them. Germline assignment: CDR1 SNHLY and CDR2 FYNNEI. This CDR3 comprises 14 residues. CDR3 DNA (partial): TGTGCCAGCAGTGAAGAGTCAGGCACTCAGCCC. Encoded protein: CASSEESGTQP. Given in full, the CDR3 is CASSEESGTQPQHF. The full variable domain, in which reference TRBV2 and TRBJ1-5 provide the parts outside the CDR3, is EPEVTQTPSHQVTQMGQEVILRCVPISNHLYFYWYRQILGQKVEFLVSFYNNEISEKSEIFDDQFSVERPDGSNFTLKIRSTKLEDSAMYFCASSEESGTQPQHFGDGTRLSIL.

Of note for this clone: The read ends 3 residues early relative to the CDR3; the germline J gene fills the gap. This chain connects TRBV5-1 to TRBJ1-1, with a weak D call TRBD1 (6 bases). The germline gives CDR1 SGHRS, CDR2 YFSETQ. CDR3 length: 15 amino acids. V was trimmed by 6 bases and J by 5 bases, leaving 20 bases between them. CDR3: CASTKGTAGETEAFF. The sequenced CDR3 bases are TGCGCCAGCACCAAGGGCACGGCAGGGGAAACTGAA. Full variable domain (rest looked up from reference TRBV5-1 and TRBJ1-1): KAGVTQTPRYLIKTRGQQVTLSCSPISGHRSVSWYQQTPGQGLQFLFEYFSETQRNKGNFPGRFSGRQFSNSRSEMNVSTLELGDSALYLCASTKGTAGETEAFFGQGTRLTVV.